These T cell receptor beta chains were read from a single sample in a study of CD4 and CD8 cells across lung adenocarcinoma regions. TCRdb itself ran the PCR reads through MiXCR, one entry per CDR3 protein. The sample holds about 19,000 distinct CDR3 sequences, roughly 50% seen once. Sample: CD4+ T cells from the margin of a lung tumor. These receptors were collected from a male donor with lung adenocarcinoma. The CD4 and CD8 labels of this study may be unreliable. CDR3s leave out the opening cysteine and the closing phenylalanine or tryptophan.

>TRBJ2-3|TRBV10-3
AISEGQGADTQY
>TRBJ2-5|TRBV27
AGGLGGGAQKTQY
>TRBJ2-4|TRBV10-2
ARGAGGSVKDTQY
>TRBJ2-7|TRBV7-6
ASSLALRGEQY
>TRBJ2-1|TRBV9
ASSEHGTDEQF
>TRBJ2-3|TRBV6-5
ASSLTSGGTDTQY
>TRBJ2-3|TRBV4-2
ASSEAGPCAKDTQY
>.|TRBV25-1
ASSGGRGLEQY
>TRBJ1-2|TRBV6-1
ASSVASNYGYT
>TRBJ2-4|TRBV6-1
ASSAGLGAKNMQY
>TRBJ2-4|TRBV6-1
AGGERASGRDIQY